This T cell receptor beta chain was obtained from a study of T cell clonality in common variable immunodeficiency. The germline V and J ends were trimmed by 7 bases and 6 bases, with 12 bases remaining between them. Germline V gives CDR1 SGHTA, CDR2 FQGNSA. The CDR3 contains 13 residues. TCRdb keeps only in-frame clones here, not all; method: immunoSEQ multiplex PCR. Singletons are absent from the sample, which has approximately 37,000 clones. Only a few counts were recorded for this clone. The read terminates 3 residues ahead of where the CDR3 ends, so the germline J gene completes it. The TCR was taken from a person between 18 and 75 years old in good health. The material sequenced was peripheral blood mononuclear cells. The chain recombines TRBV7-2 with TRBJ2-2, with a weak D call TRBD2 (7 bases). The CDR3 sequence: CASIKGGAGELFF. The CDR3 DNA, read in part, is TGTGCCAGCATCAAGGGGGGGGCCGGGGAG. The full variable domain, completed using reference TRBV7-2 and TRBJ2-2, is GAGVSQSPSNKVTEKGKDVELRCDPISGHTALYWYRQSLGQGLEFLIYFQGNSAPDKSGLPSDRFSAERTGGSVSTLTIQRTQQEDSAVYLCASIKGGAGELFFGEGSRLTVL.